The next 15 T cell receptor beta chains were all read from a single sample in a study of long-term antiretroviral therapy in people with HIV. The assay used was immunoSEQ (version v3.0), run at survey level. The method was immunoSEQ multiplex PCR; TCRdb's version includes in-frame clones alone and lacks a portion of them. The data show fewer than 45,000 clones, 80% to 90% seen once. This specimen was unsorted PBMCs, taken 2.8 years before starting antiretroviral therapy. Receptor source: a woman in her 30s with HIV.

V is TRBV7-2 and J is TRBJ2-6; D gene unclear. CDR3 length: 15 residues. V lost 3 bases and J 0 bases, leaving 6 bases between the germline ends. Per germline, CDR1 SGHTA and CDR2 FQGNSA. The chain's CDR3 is CASSFRVSGANVLTF. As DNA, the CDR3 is TGTGCCAGCAGCTTCAGAGTCTCTGGGGCCAACGTCCTGACTTTC.

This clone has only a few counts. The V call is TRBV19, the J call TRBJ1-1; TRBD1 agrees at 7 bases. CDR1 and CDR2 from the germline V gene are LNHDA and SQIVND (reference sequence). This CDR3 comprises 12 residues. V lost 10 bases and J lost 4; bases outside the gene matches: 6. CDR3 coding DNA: TGTGCCATCTGGGACAGACGCACTGAAGCTTTCTTT. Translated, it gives CAIWDRRTEAFF. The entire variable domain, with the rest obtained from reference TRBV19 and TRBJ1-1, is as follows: DGGITQSPKYLFRKEGQNVTLSCEQNLNHDAMYWYRQDPGQGLRLIYYSQIVNDFQKGDIAEGYSVSREKKESFPLTVTSAQKNPTAFYLCAIWDRRTEAFFGQGTRLTVV.

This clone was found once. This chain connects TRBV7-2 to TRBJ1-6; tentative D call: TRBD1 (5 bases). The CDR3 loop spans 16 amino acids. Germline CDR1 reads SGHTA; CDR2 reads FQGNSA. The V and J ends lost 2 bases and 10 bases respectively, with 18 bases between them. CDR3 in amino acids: CASSLRSRGFESPLHF. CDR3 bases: TGTGCCAGCAGCTTACGGAGTAGGGGCTTTGAATCACCCCTCCACTTT.

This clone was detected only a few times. In DNA form, the CDR3 reads TGCGCCAGCAGCTTAGTGTTGAACACCGGGGAGCTGTTTTTT. This gives the protein CASSLVLNTGELFF. The V call is TRBV5-1, the J call TRBJ2-2; D unclear. Germline V gives CDR1 SGHRS, CDR2 YFSETQ. The length of the CDR3 is 14 residues. V dropped 2 bases and J dropped 1 base, with 6 bases sitting between them.

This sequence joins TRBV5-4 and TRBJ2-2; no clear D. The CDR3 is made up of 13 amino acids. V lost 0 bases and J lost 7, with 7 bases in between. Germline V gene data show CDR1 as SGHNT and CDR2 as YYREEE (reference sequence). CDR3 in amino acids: CASSLGVDGELFF. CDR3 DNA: TGTGCCAGCAGCTTGGGGGTCGACGGGGAGCTGTTTTTT.

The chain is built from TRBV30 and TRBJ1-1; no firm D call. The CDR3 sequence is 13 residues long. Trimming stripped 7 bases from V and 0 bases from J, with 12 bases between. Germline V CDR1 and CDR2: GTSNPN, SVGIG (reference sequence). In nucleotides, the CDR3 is TGTGCCTCAAGTTTGGGAATGAACACTGAAGCTTTCTTT. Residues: CASSLGMNTEAFF.

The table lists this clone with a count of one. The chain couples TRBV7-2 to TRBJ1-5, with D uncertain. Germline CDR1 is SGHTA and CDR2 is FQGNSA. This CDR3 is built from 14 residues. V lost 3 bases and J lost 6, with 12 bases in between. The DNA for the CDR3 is TGTGCCAGCAGCTTTCGGTGGGGAAGTCAGCCCCAGCATTTT. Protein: CASSFRWGSQPQHF. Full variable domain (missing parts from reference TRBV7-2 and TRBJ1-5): GAGVSQSPSNKVTEKGKDVELRCDPISGHTALYWYRQSLGQGLEFLIYFQGNSAPDKSGLPSDRFSAERTGGSVSTLTIQRTQQEDSAVYLCASSFRWGSQPQHFGDGTRLSIL.

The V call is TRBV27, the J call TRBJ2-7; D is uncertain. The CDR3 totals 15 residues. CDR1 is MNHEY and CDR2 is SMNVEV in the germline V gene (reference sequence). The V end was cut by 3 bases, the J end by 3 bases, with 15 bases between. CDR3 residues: CASSLGSGWFYEQYV. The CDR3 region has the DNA TGTGCCAGCAGTTTGGGCTCCGGGTGGTTCTACGAGCAGTACGTC.

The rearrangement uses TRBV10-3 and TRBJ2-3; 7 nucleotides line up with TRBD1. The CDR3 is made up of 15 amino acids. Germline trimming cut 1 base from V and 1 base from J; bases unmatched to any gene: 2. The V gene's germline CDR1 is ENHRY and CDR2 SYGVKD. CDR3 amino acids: CAISEFTGGTDTQYF. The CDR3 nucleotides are TGTGCCATCAGTGAGTTTACAGGGGGCACAGATACGCAGTATTTT.

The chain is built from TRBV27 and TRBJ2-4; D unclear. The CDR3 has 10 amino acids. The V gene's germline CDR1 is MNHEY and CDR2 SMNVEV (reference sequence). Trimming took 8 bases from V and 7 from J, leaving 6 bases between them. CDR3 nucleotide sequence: TGTGCCAGCGGCCAGAACATTCAGTACTTC. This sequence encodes CASGQNIQYF.

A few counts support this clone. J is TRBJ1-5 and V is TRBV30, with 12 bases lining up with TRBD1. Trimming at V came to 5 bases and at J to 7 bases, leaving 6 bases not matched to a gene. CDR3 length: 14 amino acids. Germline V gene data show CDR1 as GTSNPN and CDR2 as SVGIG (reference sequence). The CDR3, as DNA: TGTGCCTGGGGGGACAGGGGGCTAGGACAGCCCCAGCATTTT. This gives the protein CAWGDRGLGQPQHF.

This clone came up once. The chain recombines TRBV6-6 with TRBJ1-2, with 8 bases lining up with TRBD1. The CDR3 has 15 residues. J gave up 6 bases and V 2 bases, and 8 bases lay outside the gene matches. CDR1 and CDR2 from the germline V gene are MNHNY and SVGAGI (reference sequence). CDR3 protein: CASSYPPGQGDGYTF. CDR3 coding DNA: TGTGCCAGCAGTTACCCCCCTGGACAGGGTGATGGCTACACCTTC.

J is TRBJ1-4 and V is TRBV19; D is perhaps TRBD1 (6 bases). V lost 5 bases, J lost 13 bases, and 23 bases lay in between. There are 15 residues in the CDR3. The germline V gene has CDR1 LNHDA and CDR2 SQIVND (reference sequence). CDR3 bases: TGTGCCAGTAGTGGGAGACGGACCGGGGACAAAACACTGTTTTTT. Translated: CASSGRRTGDKTLFF.

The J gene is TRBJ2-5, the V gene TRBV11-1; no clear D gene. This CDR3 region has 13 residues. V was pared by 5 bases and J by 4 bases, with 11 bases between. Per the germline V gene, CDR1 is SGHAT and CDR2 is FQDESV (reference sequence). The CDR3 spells CASSPGVGETQYF. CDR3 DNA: TGTGCCAGCAGCCCGGGCGTGGGAGAGACCCAGTACTTC.

The CDR3 protein is CASSYGTGGDQPQHF. The CDR3 region has the DNA TGTGCCAGCAGTTACGGGACAGGGGGCGATCAGCCCCAGCATTTT. V and J are TRBV27 and TRBJ1-5; 12 bases match TRBD1. Trimming took 4 bases from V and 5 from J; bases not matched to a gene: 3. Germline assignment: CDR1 MNHEY and CDR2 SMNVEV (reference sequence). CDR3 length: 15 residues.